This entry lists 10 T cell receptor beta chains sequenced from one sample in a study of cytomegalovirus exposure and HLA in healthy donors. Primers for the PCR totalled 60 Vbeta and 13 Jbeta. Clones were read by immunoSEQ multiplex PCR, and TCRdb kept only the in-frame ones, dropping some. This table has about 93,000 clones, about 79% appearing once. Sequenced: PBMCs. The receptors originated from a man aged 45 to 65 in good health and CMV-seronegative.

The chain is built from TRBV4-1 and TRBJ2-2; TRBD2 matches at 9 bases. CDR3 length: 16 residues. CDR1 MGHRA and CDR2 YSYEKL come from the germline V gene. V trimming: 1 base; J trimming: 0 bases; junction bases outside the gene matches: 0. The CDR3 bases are TGCGCCAGCAGCCAAGCTAGCGGGGCGAACACCGGGGAGCTGTTTTTT. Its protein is CASSQASGANTGELFF.

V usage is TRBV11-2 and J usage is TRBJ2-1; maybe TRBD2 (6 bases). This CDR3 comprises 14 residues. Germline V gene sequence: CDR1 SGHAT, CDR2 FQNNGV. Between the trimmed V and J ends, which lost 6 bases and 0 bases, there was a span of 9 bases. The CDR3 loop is CASSPGASYNEQFF. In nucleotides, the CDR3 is TGTGCCAGCAGTCCGGGAGCCTCCTACAATGAGCAGTTCTTC.

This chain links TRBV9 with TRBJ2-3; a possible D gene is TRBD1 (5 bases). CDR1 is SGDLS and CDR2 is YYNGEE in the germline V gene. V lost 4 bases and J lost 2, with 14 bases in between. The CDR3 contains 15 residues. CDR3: CASSPMQGNTDTQYF. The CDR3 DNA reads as TGTGCCAGCAGCCCAATGCAGGGCAACACAGATACGCAGTATTTT.

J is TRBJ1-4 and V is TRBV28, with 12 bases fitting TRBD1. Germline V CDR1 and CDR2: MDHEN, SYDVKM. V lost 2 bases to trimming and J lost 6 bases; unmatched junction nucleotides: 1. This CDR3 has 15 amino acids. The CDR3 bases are TGTGCCAGCAGTTTAGGGACAGGGGGCTATGAAAAACTGTTTTTT. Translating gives CASSLGTGGYEKLFF.

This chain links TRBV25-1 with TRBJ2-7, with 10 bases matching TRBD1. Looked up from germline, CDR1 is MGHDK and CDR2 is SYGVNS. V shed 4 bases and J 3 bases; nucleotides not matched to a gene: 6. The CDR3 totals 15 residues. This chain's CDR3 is CASSVSRDRGYEQYF. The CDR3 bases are TGTGCCAGCAGTGTGAGCCGGGACAGGGGCTACGAGCAGTACTTC.

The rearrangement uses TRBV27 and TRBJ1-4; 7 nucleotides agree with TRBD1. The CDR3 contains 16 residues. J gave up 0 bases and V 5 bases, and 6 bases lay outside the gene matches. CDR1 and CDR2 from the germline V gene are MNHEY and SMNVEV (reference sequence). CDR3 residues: CASSPDRSSTNEKLFF. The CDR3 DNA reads TGTGCCAGCAGTCCGGACAGGTCTTCAACTAATGAAAAACTGTTTTTT. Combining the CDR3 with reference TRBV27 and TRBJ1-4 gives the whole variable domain EAQVTQNPRYLITVTGKKLTVTCSQNMNHEYMSWYRQDPGLGLRQIYYSMNVEVTDKGDVPEGYKVSRKEKRNFPLILESPSPNQTSLYFCASSPDRSSTNEKLFFGSGTQLSVL.

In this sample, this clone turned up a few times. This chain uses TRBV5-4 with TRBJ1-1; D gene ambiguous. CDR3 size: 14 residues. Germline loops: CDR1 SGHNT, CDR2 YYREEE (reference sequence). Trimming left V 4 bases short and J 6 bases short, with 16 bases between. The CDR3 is CASSPGVILSEAFF. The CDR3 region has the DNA TGTGCCAGCAGCCCTGGAGTTATTTTATCTGAAGCTTTCTTT.

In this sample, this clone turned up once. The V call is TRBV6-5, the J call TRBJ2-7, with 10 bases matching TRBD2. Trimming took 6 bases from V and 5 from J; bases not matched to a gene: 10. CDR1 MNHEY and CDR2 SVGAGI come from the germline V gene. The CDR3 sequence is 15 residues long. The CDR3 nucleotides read TGTGCCAGCAGCCCCGCCGGACTAGCGGCCAACGAGCAGTACTTC. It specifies CASSPAGLAANEQYF.

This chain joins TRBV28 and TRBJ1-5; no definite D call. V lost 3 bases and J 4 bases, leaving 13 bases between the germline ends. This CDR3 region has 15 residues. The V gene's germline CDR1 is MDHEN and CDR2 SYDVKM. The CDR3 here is CASSFPWGGNQPQHF. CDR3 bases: TGTGCCAGCAGTTTCCCATGGGGAGGGAATCAGCCCCAGCATTTT.

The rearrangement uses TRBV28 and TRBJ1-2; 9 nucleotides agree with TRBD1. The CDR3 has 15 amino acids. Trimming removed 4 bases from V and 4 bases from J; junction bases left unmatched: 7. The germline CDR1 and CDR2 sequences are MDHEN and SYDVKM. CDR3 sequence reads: CASSSGQGRGYGYTF. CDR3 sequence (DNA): TGTGCCAGCAGTTCTGGACAGGGGCGAGGCTATGGCTACACCTTC.